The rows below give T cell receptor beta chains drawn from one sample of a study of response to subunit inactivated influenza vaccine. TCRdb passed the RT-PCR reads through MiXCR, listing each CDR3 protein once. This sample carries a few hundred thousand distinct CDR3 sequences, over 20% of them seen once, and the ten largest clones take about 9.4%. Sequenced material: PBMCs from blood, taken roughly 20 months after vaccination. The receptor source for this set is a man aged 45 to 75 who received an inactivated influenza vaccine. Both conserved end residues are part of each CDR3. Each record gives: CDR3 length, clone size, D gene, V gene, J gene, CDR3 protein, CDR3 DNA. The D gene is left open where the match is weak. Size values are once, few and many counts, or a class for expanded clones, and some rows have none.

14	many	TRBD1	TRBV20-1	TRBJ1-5	CSAPRQGANQPQHF	TGCAGTGCCCCCCGACAGGGGGCGAATCAGCCCCAGCATTTT
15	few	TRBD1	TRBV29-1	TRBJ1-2	CSVLTWTGTNYGYTF	TGCAGCGTACTAACCTGGACAGGAACTAACTATGGCTACACCTTC
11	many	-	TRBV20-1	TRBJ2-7	CSATENYEQYF	TGCAGTGCTACGGAGAACTACGAGCAGTACTTC
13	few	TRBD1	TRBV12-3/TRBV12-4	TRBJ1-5	CASSGDQGAPQHF	TGTGCCAGCAGTGGGGACCAGGGGGCGCCCCAGCATTTT
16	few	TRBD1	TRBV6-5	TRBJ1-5	CASSSLGQFSNQPQHF	TGTGCCAGCAGTTCCCTGGGACAGTTTAGCAATCAGCCCCAGCATTTT
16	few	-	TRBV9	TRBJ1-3	CASSPWGRNSGNTIYF	TGTGCCAGCAGCCCGTGGGGTAGGAACTCTGGAAACACCATATATTTT
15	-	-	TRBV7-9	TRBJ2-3	CASSAQGFRADTQYF	TGTGCCAGCAGCGCCCAGGGTTTTCGAGCAGATACGCAGTATTTT
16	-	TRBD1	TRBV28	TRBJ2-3	CASSSWTGALSDTQYF	TGTGCCAGCAGTTCCTGGACAGGGGCGCTCTCAGATACGCAGTATTTT
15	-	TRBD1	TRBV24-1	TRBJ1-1	CATSDSGQGRSEAFF	TGTGCCACCAGTGATTCGGGACAGGGCCGATCTGAGGCTTTCTTT
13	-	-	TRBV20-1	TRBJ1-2	CSARDAAGHGYTF	TGCAGTGCTAGAGATGCGGCAGGGCACGGCTACACCTTC